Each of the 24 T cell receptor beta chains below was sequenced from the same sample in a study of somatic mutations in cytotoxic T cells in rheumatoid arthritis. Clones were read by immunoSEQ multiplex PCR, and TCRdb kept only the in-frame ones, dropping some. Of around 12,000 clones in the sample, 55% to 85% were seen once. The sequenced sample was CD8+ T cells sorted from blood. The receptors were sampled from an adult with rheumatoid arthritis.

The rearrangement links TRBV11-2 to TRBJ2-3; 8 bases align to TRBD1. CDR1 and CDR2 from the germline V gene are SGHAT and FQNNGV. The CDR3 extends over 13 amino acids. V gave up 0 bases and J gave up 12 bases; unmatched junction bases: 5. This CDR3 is CASSLEAGGFQYF. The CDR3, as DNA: TGTGCCAGCAGCTTAGAGGCAGGGGGCTTCCAGTATTTT.

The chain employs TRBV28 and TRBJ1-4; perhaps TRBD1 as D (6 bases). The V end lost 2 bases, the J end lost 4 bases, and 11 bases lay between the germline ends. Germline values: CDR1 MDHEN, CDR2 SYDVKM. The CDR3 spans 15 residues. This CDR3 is CASSLGQWVNEKLFF. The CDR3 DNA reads TGTGCCAGCAGTTTAGGACAGTGGGTTAATGAAAAACTGTTTTTT.

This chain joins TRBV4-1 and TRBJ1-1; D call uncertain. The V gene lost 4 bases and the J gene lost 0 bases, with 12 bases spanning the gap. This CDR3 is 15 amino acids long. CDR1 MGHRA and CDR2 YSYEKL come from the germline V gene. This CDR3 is CASSPAFPLNTEAFF. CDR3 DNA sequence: TGCGCCAGCAGCCCAGCCTTCCCGTTGAACACTGAAGCTTTCTTT.

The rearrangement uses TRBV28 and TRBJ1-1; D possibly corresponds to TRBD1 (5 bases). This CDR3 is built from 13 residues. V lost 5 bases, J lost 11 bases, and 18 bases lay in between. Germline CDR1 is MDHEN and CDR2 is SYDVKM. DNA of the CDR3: TGTGCCAGCAGTCTTCTCTCCGGGACCCAGGCTTTCTTT. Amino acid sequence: CASSLLSGTQAFF.

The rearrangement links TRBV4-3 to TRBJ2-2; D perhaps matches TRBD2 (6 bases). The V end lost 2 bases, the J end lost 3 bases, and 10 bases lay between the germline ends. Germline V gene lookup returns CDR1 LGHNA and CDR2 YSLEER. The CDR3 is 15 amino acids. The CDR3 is CASSQHRGYTGELFF. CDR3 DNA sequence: TGCGCCAGCAGCCAACATCGGGGGTACACCGGGGAGCTGTTTTTT.

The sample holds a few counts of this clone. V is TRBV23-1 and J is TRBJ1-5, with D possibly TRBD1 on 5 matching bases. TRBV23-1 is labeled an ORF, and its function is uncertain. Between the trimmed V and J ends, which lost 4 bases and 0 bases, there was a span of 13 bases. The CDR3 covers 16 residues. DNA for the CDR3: TGCGCCAGCAGTCGCCGTGACAGTTATAGCAATCAGCCCCAGCATTTT. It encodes CASSRRDSYSNQPQHF.

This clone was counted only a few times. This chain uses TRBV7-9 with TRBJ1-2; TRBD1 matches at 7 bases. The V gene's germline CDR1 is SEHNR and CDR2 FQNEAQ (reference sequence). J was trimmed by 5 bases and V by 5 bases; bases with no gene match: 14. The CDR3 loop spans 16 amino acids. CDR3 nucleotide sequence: TGTGCCAGCAGCGGGGGGACAGAACCCTTCGAGTATGGCTACACCTTC. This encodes CASSGGTEPFEYGYTF. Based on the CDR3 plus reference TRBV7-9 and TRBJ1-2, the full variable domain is DTGVSQNPRHKITKRGQNVTFRCDPISEHNRLYWYRQTLGQGPEFLTYFQNEAQLEKSRLLSDRFSAERPKGSFSTLEIQRTEQGDSAMYLCASSGGTEPFEYGYTFGSGTRLTVV.

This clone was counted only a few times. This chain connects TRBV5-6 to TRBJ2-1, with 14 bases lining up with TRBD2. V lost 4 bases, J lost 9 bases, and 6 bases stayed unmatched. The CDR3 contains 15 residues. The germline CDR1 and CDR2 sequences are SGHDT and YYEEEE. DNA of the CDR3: TGTGCCAGCAGCATCGGGACTAGCGGGGGCGGTGAGCAGTTCTTC. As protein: CASSIGTSGGGEQFF.

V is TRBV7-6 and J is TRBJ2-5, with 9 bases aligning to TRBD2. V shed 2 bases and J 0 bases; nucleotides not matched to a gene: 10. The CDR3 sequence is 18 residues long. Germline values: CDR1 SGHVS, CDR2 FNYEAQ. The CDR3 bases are TGTGCCAGCAGCTTATCGGGGCTAGCGGGGACGTACCAAGAGACCCAGTACTTC. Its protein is CASSLSGLAGTYQETQYF.

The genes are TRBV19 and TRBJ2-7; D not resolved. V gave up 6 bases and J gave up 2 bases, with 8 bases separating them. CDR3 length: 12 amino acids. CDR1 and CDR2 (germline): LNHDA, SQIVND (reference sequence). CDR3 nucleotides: TGTGCCAGTAGCTTAGTACCCTACGAGCAGTACTTC. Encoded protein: CASSLVPYEQYF.

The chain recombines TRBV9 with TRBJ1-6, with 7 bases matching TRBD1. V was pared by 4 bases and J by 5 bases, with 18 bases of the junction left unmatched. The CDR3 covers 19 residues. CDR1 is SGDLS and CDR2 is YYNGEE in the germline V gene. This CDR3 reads CASSLYLGTDISDNSPLHF. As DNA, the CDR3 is TGTGCCAGCAGCCTTTACCTCGGGACAGACATAAGTGATAATTCACCCCTCCACTTT. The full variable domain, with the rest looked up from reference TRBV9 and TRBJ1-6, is DSGVTQTPKHLITATGQRVTLRCSPRSGDLSVYWYQQSLDQGLQFLIQYYNGEERAKGNILERFSAQQFPDLHSELNLSSLELGDSALYFCASSLYLGTDISDNSPLHFGNGTRLTVT.

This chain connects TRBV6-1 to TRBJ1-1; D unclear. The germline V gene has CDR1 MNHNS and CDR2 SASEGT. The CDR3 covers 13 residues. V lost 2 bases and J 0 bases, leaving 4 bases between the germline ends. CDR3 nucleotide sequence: TGTGCCAGCAGTGAATTCATGAACACTGAAGCTTTCTTT. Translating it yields CASSEFMNTEAFF.

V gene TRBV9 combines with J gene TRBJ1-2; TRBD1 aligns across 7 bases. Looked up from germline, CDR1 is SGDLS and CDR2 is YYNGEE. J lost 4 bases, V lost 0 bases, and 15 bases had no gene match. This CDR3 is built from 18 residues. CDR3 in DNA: TGTGCCAGCAGCGTAGGGCGAGACAGGGCCGATGGTGGCTATGGCTACACCTTC. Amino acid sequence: CASSVGRDRADGGYGYTF.

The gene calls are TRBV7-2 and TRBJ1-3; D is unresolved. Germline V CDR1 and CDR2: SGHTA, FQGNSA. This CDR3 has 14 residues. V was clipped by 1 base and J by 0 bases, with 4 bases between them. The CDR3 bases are TGTGCCAGCAGCTTAGGCACCTCTGGAAACACCATATATTTT. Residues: CASSLGTSGNTIYF.

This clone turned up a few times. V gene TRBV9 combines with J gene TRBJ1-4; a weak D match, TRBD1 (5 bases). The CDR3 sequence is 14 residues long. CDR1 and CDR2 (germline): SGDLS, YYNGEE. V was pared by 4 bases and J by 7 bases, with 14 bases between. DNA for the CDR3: TGTGCCAGCAGCCCGACAGTCAACGGTGAAAAACTGTTTTTT. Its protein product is CASSPTVNGEKLFF. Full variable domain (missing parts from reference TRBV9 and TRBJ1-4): DSGVTQTPKHLITATGQRVTLRCSPRSGDLSVYWYQQSLDQGLQFLIQYYNGEERAKGNILERFSAQQFPDLHSELNLSSLELGDSALYFCASSPTVNGEKLFFGSGTQLSVL.

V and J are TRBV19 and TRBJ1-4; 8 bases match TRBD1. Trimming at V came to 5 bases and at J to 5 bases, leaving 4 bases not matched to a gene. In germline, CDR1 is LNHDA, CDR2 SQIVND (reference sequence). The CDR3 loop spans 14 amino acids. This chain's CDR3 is CASSWGQANEKLFF. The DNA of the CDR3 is TGTGCCAGTAGTTGGGGACAGGCAAATGAAAAACTGTTTTTT.

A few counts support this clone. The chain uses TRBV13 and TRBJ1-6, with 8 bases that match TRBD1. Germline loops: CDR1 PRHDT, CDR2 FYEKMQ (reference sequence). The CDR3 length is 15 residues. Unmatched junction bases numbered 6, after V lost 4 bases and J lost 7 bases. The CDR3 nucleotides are TGTGCCAGCAGCTGGACAGGGTGGAGGAATTCACCCCTCCACTTT. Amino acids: CASSWTGWRNSPLHF.

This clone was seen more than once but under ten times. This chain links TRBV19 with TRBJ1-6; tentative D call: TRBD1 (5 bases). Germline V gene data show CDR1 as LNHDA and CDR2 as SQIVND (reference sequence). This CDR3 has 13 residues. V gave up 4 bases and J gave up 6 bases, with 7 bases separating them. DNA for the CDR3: TGTGCCAGTAGTACGGGGGGTAATTCACCCCTCCACTTT. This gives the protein CASSTGGNSPLHF.

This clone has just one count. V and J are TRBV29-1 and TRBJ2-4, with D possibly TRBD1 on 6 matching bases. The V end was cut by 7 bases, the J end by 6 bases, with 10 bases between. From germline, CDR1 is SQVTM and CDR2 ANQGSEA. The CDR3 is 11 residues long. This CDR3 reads CSAQQGNIQYF. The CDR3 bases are TGCAGCGCCCAACAGGGAAACATTCAGTACTTC.

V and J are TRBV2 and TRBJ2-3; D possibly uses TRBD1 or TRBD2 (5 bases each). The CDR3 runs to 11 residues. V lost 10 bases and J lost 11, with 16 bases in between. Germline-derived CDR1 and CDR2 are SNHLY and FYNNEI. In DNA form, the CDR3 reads TGTGCCAAATCGTTCGGGGCAGAGCAGTATTTT. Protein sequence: CAKSFGAEQYF.

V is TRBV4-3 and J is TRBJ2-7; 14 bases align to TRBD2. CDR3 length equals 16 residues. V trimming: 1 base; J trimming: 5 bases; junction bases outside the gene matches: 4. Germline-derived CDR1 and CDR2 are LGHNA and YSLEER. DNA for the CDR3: TGCGCCAGCAGCCAAGGGGGACTAGCGGGGGTACACGAGCAGTACTTC. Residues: CASSQGGLAGVHEQYF.

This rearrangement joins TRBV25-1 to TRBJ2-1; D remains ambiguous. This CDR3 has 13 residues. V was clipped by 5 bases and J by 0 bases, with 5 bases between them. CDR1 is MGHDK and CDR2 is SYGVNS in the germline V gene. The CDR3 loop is CASSTTSYNEQFF. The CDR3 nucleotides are TGTGCCAGCAGTACTACCTCCTACAATGAGCAGTTCTTC.

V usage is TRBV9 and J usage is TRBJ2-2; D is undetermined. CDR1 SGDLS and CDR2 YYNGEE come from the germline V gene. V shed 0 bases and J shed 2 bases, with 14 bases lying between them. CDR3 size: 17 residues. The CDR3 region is CASSVDITPLNTGELFF. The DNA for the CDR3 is TGTGCCAGCAGCGTAGACATTACTCCCCTAAACACCGGGGAGCTGTTTTTT.

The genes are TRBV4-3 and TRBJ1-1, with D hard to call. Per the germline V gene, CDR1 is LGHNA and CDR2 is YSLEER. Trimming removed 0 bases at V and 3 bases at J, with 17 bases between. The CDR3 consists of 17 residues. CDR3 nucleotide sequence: TGCGCCAGCAGCCAAGACCCTAGGGAGGCCACCTACACTGAAGCTTTCTTT. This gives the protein CASSQDPREATYTEAFF.